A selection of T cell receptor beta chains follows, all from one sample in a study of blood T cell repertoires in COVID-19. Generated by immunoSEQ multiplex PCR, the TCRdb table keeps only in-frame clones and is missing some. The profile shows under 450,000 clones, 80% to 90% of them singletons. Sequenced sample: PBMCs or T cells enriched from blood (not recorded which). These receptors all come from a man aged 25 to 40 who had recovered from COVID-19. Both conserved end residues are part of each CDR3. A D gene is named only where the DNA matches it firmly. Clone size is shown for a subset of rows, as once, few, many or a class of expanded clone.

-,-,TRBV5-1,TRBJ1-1,CASIREQGTEAFF,TGCGCCAGCATCAGGGAACAGGGCACTGAAGCTTTCTTT
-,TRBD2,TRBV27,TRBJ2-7,CASSPLAGEGEQYF,TGTGCCAGCAGTCCACTAGCGGGGGAGGGCGAGCAGTACTTC
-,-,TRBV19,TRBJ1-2,CASRPSDRRSYGYTF,TGTGCCAGTAGACCGTCAGACAGGAGGAGCTATGGCTACACCTTC
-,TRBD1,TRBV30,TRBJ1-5,CAWNSGTGGNQPQHF,TGTGCCTGGAATTCCGGGACAGGGGGCAATCAGCCCCAGCATTTT
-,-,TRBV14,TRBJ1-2,CASSHQQEYYGYTF,TGTGCCAGCAGCCACCAACAGGAGTACTATGGCTACACCTTC
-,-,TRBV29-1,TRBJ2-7,CSVWGVTYEQYF,TGCAGCGTTTGGGGGGTAACCTACGAGCAGTACTTC
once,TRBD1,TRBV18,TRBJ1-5,CASSPAVTGANQPQHF,TGTGCCAGCTCACCGGCAGTCACAGGGGCTAATCAGCCCCAGCATTTT
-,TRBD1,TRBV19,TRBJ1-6,CASNPGTGSGSPLHF,TGTGCCAGTAACCCCGGGACAGGGTCGGGGTCACCCCTCCACTTT
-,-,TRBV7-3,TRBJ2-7,CASSTGGYEQYF,TGTGCCAGCAGCACCGGGGGCTACGAGCAGTACTTC
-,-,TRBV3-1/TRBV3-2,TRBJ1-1,CASSRVVRSGMNTEAFF,TGTGCCAGCAGCCGAGTCGTTCGGTCCGGTATGAACACTGAAGCTTTCTTT